This T cell receptor (beta chain) was recovered during a study of blood T cells in healthy people across ages. It was with a sample-barcoded 5' primer and a J-beta primer mix that a second PCR of roughly 6 to 12 cycles was run. TCRdb passed the 5' RACE reads through MiXCR, listing each CDR3 protein once. Found here are about 1.5 million distinct CDR3 sequences, 42% of them singletons; the top ten hold less than 8%. This clonotype was observed a handful of times. Trimming shortened V by 6 bases and J by 4 bases, and 18 bases separated the two germline ends. CDR3 length equals 15 residues. The germline V gene encodes CDR1 MNHNS and CDR2 SASEGT.

Sequenced sample: blood. The chain uses TRBV6-1 and TRBJ2-5, with D perhaps given as TRBD1 or TRBD2 (6 bases each). The source of this sequence is a woman between 18 and 29 years old in good health. CDR3 residues: CASRGGAGEAETQYF. CDR3 nucleotide sequence: TGTGCCAGCAGGGGTGGTGCAGGGGAGGCAGAGACCCAGTACTTC.